This TCR beta chain emerged from a study of shared clonotypes between healthy human individuals. The CDR3 has 15 amino acids. V lost 4 bases to trimming and J lost 6 bases; unmatched junction nucleotides: 8. The germline V gene encodes CDR1 SEHNR and CDR2 FQNEAQ (reference sequence). Among the donors, all were Caucasian adults who lived in Nashville, Tennessee. This table comes from immunoSEQ multiplex PCR, and its TCRdb copy is limited to in-frame clones, with some not included. The repertoire holds around 720,000 clones, with around four fifths as singletons. Sequenced material: memory CD4+ T cells sorted from blood. This sample's subset: CD45RA-negative fraction. The chain joins TRBV7-9 to TRBJ2-2; TRBD1 matches at 7 bases. This sequence originates from a woman under 40 in good health. CDR3 nucleotide sequence: TGTGCCAGCAGCTCGTCGGGACAGTTCTCCGGGGAGCTGTTTTTT. This codes for CASSSSGQFSGELFF.